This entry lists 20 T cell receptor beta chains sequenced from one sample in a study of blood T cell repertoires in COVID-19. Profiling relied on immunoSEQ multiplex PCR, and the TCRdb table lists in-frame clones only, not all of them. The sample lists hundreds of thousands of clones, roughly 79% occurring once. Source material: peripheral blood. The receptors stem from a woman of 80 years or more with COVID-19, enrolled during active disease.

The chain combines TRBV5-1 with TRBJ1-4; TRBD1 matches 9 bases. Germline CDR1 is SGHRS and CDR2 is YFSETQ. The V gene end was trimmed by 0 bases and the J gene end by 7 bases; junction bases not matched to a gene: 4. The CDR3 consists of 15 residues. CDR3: CASSLAGQGSEKLFF. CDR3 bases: TGCGCCAGCAGCTTGGCGGGACAGGGTAGTGAAAAACTGTTTTTT.

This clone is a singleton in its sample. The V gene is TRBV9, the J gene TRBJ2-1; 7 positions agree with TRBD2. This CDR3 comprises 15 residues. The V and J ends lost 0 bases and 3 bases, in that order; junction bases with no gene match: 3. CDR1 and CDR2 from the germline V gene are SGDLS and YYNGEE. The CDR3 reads CASSVDSGNYNEQFF. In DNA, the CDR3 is TGTGCCAGCAGCGTAGACAGCGGGAACTACAATGAGCAGTTCTTC.

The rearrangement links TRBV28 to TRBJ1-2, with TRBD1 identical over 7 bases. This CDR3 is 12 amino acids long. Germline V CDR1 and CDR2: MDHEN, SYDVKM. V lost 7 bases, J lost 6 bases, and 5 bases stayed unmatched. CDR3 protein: CASTQGTDGYTF. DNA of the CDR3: TGTGCCAGCACACAGGGGACCGATGGCTACACCTTC.

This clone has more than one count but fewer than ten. CDR3 in DNA: TGTGCCAGCTCACGAGCCGGGATCTCCTACGAGCAGTACTTC. As protein: CASSRAGISYEQYF. This rearrangement joins TRBV18 to TRBJ2-7, with D tentatively TRBD2 (5 bases). The CDR3 contains 14 residues. Trimming shortened V by 4 bases and J by 0 bases, and 10 bases separated the two germline ends. CDR1 is KGHSH and CDR2 is LQKENI in the germline V gene.

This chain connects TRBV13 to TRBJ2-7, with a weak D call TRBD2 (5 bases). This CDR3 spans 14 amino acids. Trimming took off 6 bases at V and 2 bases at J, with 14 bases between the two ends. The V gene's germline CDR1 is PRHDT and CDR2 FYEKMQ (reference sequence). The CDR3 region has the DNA TGTGCCAGCAGAAGGGCGGGTAGAACCTACGAGCAGTACTTC. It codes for CASRRAGRTYEQYF. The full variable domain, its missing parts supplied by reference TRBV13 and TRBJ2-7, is AAGVIQSPRHLIKEKRETATLKCYPIPRHDTVYWYQQGPGQDPQFLISFYEKMQSDKGSIPDRFSAQQFSDYHSELNMSSLELGDSALYFCASRRAGRTYEQYFGPGTRLTVT.

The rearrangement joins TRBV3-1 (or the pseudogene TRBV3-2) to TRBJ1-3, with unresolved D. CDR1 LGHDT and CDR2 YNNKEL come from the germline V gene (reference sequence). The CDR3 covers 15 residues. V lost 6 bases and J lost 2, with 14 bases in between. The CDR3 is CASRNLGQAGNTIYF. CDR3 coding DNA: TGTGCCAGCAGGAACCTGGGCCAGGCTGGAAACACCATATATTTT.

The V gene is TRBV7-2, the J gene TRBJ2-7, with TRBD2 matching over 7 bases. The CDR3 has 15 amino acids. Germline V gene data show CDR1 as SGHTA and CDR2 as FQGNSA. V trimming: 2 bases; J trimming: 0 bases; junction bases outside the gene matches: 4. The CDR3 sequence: CASSLRGSLSYEQYF. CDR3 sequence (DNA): TGTGCCAGCAGCTTACGCGGGAGCCTCTCCTACGAGCAGTACTTC.

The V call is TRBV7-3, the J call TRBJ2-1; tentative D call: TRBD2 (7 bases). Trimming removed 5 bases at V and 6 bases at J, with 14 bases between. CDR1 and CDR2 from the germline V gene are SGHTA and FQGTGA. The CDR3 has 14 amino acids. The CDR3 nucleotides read TGTGCCAGCAGCGAGGGGGACTACTTCAATGAGCAGTTCTTC. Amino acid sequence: CASSEGDYFNEQFF.

CDR3 region: CASMGGQGGNQPQHF. In DNA form, the CDR3 reads TGTGCCAGTATGGGGGGACAGGGCGGCAATCAGCCCCAGCATTTT. This chain joins TRBV19 and TRBJ1-5, with 9 bases lining up with TRBD1. The CDR3 length is 15 residues. The V gene's germline CDR1 is LNHDA and CDR2 SQIVND (reference sequence). V shed 7 bases, J shed 2 bases, and the junction held 6 bases outside the gene matches.

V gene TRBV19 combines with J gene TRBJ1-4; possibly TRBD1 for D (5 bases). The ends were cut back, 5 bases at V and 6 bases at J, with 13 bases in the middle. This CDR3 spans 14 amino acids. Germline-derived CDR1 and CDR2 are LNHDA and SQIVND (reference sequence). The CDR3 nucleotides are TGTGCCAGTAGTGCCACAGGAGCCGATGAAAAACTGTTTTTT. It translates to CASSATGADEKLFF.

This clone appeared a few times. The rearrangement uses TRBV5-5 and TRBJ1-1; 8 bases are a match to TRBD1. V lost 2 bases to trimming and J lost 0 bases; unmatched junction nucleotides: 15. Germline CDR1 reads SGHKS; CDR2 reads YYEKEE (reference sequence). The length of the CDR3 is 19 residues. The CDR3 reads CASSLGAGGSSRMNTEAFF. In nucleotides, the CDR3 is TGTGCCAGCAGCTTAGGGGCAGGGGGCAGCAGTAGGATGAACACTGAAGCTTTCTTT.

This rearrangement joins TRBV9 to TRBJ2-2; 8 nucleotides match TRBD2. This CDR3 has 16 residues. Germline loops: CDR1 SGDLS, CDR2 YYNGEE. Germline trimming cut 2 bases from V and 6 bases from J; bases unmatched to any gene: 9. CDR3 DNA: TGTGCCAGCAGCGTTGCCAGGACTAGCCACGCCGGGGAGCTGTTTTTT. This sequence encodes CASSVARTSHAGELFF. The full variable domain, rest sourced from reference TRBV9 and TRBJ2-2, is DSGVTQTPKHLITATGQRVTLRCSPRSGDLSVYWYQQSLDQGLQFLIQYYNGEERAKGNILERFSAQQFPDLHSELNLSSLELGDSALYFCASSVARTSHAGELFFGEGSRLTVL.

This chain's CDR3 is CATSRGLGTDTQYF. In nucleotides, the CDR3 is TGTGCCACCAGCAGAGGACTAGGCACAGATACGCAGTATTTT. The chain couples TRBV15 to TRBJ2-3, with a tentative D call TRBD2 (6 bases). Germline V CDR1 and CDR2: LNHNV, YYDKDF (reference sequence). Trimming removed 1 base at V and 1 base at J, with 6 bases between. This CDR3 comprises 14 residues.

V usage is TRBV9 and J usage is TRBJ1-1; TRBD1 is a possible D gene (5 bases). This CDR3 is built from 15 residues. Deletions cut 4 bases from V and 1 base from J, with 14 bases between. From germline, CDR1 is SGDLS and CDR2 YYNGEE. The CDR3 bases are TGTGCCAGCAGCCCACGGGGGGGGACGAACACTGAAGCTTTCTTT. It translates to CASSPRGGTNTEAFF.

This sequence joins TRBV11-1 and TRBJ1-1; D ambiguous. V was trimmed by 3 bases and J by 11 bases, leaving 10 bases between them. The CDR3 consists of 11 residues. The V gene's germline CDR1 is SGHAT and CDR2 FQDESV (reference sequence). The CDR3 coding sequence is TGTGCCAGCAGCTTCGACGGGGTGGCTTTCTTT. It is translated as CASSFDGVAFF.

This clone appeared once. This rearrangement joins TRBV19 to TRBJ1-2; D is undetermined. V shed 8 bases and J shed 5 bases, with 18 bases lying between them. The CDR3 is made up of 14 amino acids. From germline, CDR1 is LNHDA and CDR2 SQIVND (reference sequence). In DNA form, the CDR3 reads TGTGCCAGTTCCGGAGCTGACGGAAAGTATGGCTACACCTTC. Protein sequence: CASSGADGKYGYTF.

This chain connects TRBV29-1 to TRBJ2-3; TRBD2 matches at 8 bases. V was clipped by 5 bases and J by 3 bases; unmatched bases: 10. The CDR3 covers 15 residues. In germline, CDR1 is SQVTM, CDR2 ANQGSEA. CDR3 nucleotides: TGCAGCGTTCAATCGGCGGGAGGTAGGACAGATACGCAGTATTTT. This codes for CSVQSAGGRTDTQYF.

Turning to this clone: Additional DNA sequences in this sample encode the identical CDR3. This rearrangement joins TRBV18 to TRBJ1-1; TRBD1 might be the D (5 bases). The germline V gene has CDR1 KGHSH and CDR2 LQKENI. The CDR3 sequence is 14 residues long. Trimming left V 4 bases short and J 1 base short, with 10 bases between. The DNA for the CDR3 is TGTGCCAGCTCACTGCAGGGCGGGAACACTGAAGCTTTCTTT. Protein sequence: CASSLQGGNTEAFF. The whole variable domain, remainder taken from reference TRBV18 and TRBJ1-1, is NAGVMQNPRHLVRRRGQEARLRCSPMKGHSHVYWYRQLPEEGLKFMVYLQKENIIDESGMPKERFSAEFPKEGPSILRIQQVVRGDSAAYFCASSLQGGNTEAFFGQGTRLTVV.

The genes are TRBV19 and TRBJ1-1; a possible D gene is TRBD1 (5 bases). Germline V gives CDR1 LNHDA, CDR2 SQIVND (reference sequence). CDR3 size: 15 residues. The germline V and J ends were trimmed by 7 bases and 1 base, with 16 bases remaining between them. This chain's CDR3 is CASNPWGSANTEAFF. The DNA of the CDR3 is TGTGCCAGTAACCCCTGGGGCAGCGCGAACACTGAAGCTTTCTTT. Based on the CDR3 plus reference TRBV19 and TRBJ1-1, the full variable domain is DGGITQSPKYLFRKEGQNVTLSCEQNLNHDAMYWYRQDPGQGLRLIYYSQIVNDFQKGDIAEGYSVSREKKESFPLTVTSAQKNPTAFYLCASNPWGSANTEAFFGQGTRLTVV.

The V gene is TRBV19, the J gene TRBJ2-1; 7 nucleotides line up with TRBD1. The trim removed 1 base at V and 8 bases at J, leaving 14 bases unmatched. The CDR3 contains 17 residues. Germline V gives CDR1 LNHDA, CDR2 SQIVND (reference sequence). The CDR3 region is CASSIGFTGRGGDEQFF. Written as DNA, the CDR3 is TGTGCCAGTAGTATAGGGTTCACGGGGCGAGGGGGCGATGAGCAGTTCTTC.